The T cell receptor beta chain described here comes from a study of blood T cells in healthy people across ages. Then a second PCR, running roughly 6 to 12 cycles, was carried out with a sample-barcoded 5' primer and a J-beta primer mix. TCRdb ran MiXCR on the 5' RACE reads and lists one entry per CDR3 protein. The sample gives 790,000 or so distinct CDR3 sequences, about 47% of which show up once; roughly 18% is in the top ten. Notes on this clonotype: Its antigen is not identified.

Findings and caveats of the study: Diversity estimated from one million T cells was considered an underestimate. Getting older went along with TCR beta diversity per million T cells dropping roughly linearly.

Germline CDR1 reads DFQATT; CDR2 reads SNEGSKA (reference sequence). Trimming left V 2 bases short and J 3 bases short, with 12 bases between. The CDR3 loop spans 14 amino acids. Sequenced: blood. The chain has TRBV20-1 and TRBJ2-3; D is uncertain. This TCR came from a man older than 75 in good health. CDR3 in DNA: TGCAGTGCTAGATCGGGTGGTACGACAGATACGCAGTATTTT. Protein product: CSARSGGTTDTQYF.